The 8 T cell receptor beta chains listed next were all sequenced from one sample in a study of T cell responses to AZD1222 COVID-19 vaccine. Measured with immunoSEQ multiplex PCR; TCRdb has only the in-frame clones, and not every one. Found here are about 180,000 clones, 85% to 90% of them singletons; the top ten hold approximately 0.49%. The specimen was peripheral blood, collected on day 0 of AZD1222 vaccination. The receptors were sampled from an adult in good health.

This clone has more than one count but fewer than ten. The chain's CDR3 is CASSRRRDRDTEAFF. The CDR3, as DNA: TGTGCCAGTAGTAGACGCCGGGACAGGGACACTGAAGCTTTCTTT. The chain employs TRBV19 and TRBJ1-1; 9 nucleotides match TRBD1. Trimming removed 4 bases from V and 3 bases from J; junction bases left unmatched: 6. CDR1 LNHDA and CDR2 SQIVND come from the germline V gene (reference sequence). The CDR3 covers 15 residues.

The chain joins TRBV25-1 to TRBJ1-2; D not certain. The CDR3 spans 11 residues. The germline V gene has CDR1 MGHDK and CDR2 SYGVNS. Trimming pared 6 bases from V and 4 bases from J, leaving 6 bases between. The CDR3 protein is CASRGFYGYTF. For the CDR3, the DNA is TGTGCCAGCAGGGGATTCTATGGCTACACCTTC.

The chain carries TRBV27 and TRBJ2-3; D unresolved. This CDR3 spans 13 amino acids. The germline V gene has CDR1 MNHEY and CDR2 SMNVEV (reference sequence). Trimming took 3 bases from V and 4 from J, leaving 8 bases between them. CDR3 sequence (DNA): TGTGCCAGCAGTTTGACCCCTGCAGATACGCAGTATTTT. Translating gives CASSLTPADTQYF.

This clone came up once. CDR3 nucleotide sequence: TGTGCCAGCAGCCACGACGACGTCTCCTACGAGCAGTACTTC. This gives the protein CASSHDDVSYEQYF. The chain couples TRBV14 to TRBJ2-7; D is ambiguous. The CDR3 extends over 14 amino acids. Germline V gene sequence: CDR1 SGHDN, CDR2 FVKESK. V was clipped by 3 bases and J by 0 bases, with 9 bases between them.

The chain links TRBV30 to TRBJ1-4, with D unclear. Germline CDR1 is GTSNPN and CDR2 is SVGIG (reference sequence). Trimming pared 0 bases from V and 4 bases from J, leaving 9 bases between. CDR3 size: 14 residues. CDR3 sequence (DNA): TGTGCCTGGAGTGTTTCGCAGTTTAATGAAAAACTGTTTTTT. Protein product: CAWSVSQFNEKLFF.

For the CDR3, the DNA is TGTGCCAGCAGCTTAATCGTGGGAAATTACAATGAGCAGTTCTTC. It encodes CASSLIVGNYNEQFF. The chain is built from TRBV7-6 and TRBJ2-1; D unresolved. Germline CDR1 is SGHVS and CDR2 is FNYEAQ. CDR3 length: 15 residues. Trimming removed 2 bases from V and 4 bases from J, with 12 bases in between. Full variable domain (remainder filled in from reference TRBV7-6 and TRBJ2-1): GAGVSQSPRYKVTKRGQDVALRCDPISGHVSLYWYRQALGQGPEFLTYFNYEAQQDKSGLPNDRFSAERPEGSISTLTIQRTEQRDSAMYRCASSLIVGNYNEQFFGPGTRLTVL.

The chain uses TRBV2 and TRBJ2-7; the D gene could be TRBD1 or TRBD2 (5 bases each). The CDR3 extends over 15 amino acids. The V and J ends lost 2 bases and 7 bases respectively, with 18 bases between them. CDR1 is SNHLY, CDR2 FYNNEI, per germline. This chain's CDR3 is CASSESLGRAIEQYF. CDR3 nucleotide sequence: TGTGCCAGCAGTGAATCTCTGGGACGGGCTATAGAGCAGTACTTC.

The chain couples TRBV5-1 to TRBJ2-2, with 8 positions matching TRBD2. V gave up 7 bases and J gave up 6 bases; unmatched junction bases: 11. This CDR3 comprises 15 residues. The germline CDR1 and CDR2 sequences are SGHRS and YFSETQ. The CDR3 DNA sequence: TGCGCCAGCGGACCACTAGCGGAACTGGCCGGGGAGCTGTTTTTT. Its translation is CASGPLAELAGELFF.